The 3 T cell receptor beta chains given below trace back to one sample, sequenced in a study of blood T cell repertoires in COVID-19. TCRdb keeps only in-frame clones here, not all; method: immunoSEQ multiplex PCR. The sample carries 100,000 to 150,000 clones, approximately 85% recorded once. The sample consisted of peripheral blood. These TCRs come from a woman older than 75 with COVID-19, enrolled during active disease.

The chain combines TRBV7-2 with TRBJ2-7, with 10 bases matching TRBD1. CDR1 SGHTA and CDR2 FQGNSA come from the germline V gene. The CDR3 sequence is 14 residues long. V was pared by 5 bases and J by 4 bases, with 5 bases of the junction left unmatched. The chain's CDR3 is CASSKTGGGYEQYF. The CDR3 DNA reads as TGTGCCAGCAGCAAGACAGGGGGCGGGTACGAGCAGTACTTC. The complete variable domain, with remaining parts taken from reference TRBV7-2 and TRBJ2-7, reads GAGVSQSPSNKVTEKGKDVELRCDPISGHTALYWYRQSLGQGLEFLIYFQGNSAPDKSGLPSDRFSAERTGGSVSTLTIQRTQQEDSAVYLCASSKTGGGYEQYFGPGTRLTVT.

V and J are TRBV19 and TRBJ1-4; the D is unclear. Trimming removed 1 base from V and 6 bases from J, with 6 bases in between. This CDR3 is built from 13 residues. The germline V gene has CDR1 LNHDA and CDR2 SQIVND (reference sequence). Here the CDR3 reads CASSIVWHEKLFF. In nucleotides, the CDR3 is TGTGCCAGTAGTATAGTTTGGCATGAAAAACTGTTTTTT.

The CDR3: CASSTHRGFTGELFF. DNA of the CDR3: TGTGCCAGTAGTACTCATAGAGGGTTCACCGGGGAGCTGTTTTTT. The J gene is TRBJ2-2, the V gene TRBV19, with a possible D match to TRBD2 (5 bases). In germline, CDR1 is LNHDA, CDR2 SQIVND (reference sequence). The germline V and J ends were trimmed by 4 bases and 4 bases, with 13 bases remaining between them. The CDR3 spans 15 residues.